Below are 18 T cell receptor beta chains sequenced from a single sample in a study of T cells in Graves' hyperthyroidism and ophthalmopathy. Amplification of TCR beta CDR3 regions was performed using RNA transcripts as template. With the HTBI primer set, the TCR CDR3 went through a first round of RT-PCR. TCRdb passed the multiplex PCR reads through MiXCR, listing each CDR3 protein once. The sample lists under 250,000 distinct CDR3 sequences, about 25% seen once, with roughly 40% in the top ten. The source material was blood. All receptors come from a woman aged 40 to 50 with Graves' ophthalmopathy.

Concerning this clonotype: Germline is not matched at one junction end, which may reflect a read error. The CDR3 coding sequence is TGTGCCAGCCAGCTAGAGGGCCCCTATGGCTACATCTTC. It is translated as CASQLEGPYGYIF. This sequence joins TRBV28 and TRBJ1-2; D not certain. Germline V gives CDR1 MDHEN, CDR2 SYDVKM. The CDR3 runs to 13 residues.

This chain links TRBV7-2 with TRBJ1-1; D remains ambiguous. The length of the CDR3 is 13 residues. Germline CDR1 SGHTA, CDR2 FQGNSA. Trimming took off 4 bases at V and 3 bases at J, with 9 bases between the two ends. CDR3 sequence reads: CASSSASHTEAFF. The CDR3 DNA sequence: TGTGCCAGCAGCTCGGCCTCCCACACTGAAGCTTTCTTT. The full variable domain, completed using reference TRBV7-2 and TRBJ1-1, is GAGVSQSPSNKVTEKGKDVELRCDPISGHTALYWYRQSLGQGLEFLIYFQGNSAPDKSGLPSDRFSAERTGGSVSTLTIQRTQQEDSAVYLCASSSASHTEAFFGQGTRLTVV.

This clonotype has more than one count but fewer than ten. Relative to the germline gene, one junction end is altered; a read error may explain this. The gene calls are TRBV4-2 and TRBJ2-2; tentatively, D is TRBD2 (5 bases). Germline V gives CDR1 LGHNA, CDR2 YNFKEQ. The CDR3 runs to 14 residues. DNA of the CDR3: TGTGCCAGCAGCCAAGAAAAGAACACCGGGGAGCTGCTTTTT. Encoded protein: CASSQEKNTGELLF.

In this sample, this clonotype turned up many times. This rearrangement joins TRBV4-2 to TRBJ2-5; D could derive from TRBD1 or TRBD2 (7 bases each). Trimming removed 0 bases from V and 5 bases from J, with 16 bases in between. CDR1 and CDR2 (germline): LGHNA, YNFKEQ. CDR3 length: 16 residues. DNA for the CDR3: TGTGCCAGCAGCCAAGATTGGGAGGGGGCCCGGGAGACCCAGTACTTC. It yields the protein CASSQDWEGARETQYF.

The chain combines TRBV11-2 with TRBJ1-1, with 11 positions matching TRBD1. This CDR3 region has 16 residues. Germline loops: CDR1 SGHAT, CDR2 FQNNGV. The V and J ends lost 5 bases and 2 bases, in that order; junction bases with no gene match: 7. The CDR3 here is CASSPRTGGYNTEAFF. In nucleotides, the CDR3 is TGTGCCAGCAGCCCACGGACAGGGGGCTATAACACTGAAGCTTTCTTT.

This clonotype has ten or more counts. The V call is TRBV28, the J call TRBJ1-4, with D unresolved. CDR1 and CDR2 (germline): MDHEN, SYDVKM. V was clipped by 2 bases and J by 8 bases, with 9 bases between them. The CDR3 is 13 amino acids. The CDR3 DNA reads TGTGCCAGCAGTTTACGGGCCGGGGAAAAACTGTTTTTT. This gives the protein CASSLRAGEKLFF.

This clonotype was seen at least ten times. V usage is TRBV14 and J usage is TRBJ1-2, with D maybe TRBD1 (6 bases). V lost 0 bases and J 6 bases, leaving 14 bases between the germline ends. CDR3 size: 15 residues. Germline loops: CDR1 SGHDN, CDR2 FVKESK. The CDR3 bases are TGTGCCAGCAGCCAAGATCTCCCAGGGGTGAATGGCTACACCTTC. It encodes CASSQDLPGVNGYTF.

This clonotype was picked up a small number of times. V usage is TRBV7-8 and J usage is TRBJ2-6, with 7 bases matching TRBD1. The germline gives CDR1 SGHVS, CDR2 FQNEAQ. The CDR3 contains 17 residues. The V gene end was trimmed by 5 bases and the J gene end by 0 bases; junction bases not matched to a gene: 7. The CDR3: CASSPRQGFSGANVLTF. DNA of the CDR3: TGTGCCAGCAGCCCTCGACAGGGTTTCTCTGGGGCCAACGTCCTGACTTTC.

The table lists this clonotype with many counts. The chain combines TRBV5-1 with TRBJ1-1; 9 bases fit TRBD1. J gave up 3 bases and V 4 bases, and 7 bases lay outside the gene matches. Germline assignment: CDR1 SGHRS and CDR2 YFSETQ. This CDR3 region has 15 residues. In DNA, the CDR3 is TGCGCCAGCAGCAGGACAGGGGAGCAGTACACTGAAGCTTTCTTT. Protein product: CASSRTGEQYTEAFF.

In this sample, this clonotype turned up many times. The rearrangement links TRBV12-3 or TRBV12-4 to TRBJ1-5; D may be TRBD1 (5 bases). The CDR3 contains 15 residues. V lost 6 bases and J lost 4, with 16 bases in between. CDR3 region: CASRPGTGWNQPQHF. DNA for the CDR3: TGTGCCAGCAGGCCGGGGACGGGATGGAATCAGCCCCAGCATTTT.

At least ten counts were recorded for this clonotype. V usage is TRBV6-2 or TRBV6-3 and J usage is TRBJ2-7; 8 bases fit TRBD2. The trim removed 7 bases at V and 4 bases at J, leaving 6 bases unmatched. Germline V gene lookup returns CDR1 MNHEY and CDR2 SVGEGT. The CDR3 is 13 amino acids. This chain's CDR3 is CASMLAGWYEQYF. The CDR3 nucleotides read TGTGCCAGCATGCTAGCGGGTTGGTACGAGCAGTACTTC.

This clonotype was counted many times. CDR3 sequence: CASSVALAGDAGELFF. CDR3 in DNA: TGTGCCAGCAGTGTGGCCCTAGCGGGAGATGCCGGGGAGCTGTTTTTT. The chain links TRBV6-1 to TRBJ2-2; TRBD2 matches 10 bases. This CDR3 spans 16 amino acids. V was pared by 4 bases and J by 6 bases, with 8 bases of the junction left unmatched. The germline gives CDR1 MNHNS, CDR2 SASEGT.

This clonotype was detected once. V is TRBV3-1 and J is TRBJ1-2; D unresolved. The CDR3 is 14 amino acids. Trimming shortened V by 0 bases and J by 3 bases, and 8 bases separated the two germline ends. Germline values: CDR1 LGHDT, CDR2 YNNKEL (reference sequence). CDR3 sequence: CASSQDGGHYGYTF. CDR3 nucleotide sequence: TGTGCCAGCAGCCAAGATGGTGGACACTATGGCTACACCTTC.

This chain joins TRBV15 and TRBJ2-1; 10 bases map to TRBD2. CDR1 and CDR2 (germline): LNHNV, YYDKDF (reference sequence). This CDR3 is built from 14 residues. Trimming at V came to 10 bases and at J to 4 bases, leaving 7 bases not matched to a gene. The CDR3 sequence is CASQREGQYNEQFF. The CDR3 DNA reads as TGTGCCAGTCAGCGGGAGGGCCAGTACAATGAGCAGTTCTTC.

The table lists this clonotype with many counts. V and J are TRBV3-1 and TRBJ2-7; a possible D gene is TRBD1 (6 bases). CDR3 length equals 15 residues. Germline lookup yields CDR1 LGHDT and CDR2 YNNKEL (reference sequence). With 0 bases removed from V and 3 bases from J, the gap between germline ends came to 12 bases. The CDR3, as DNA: TGTGCCAGCAGCCAAGATATTACAGGGAACTACGAGCAGTACTTC. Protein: CASSQDITGNYEQYF.

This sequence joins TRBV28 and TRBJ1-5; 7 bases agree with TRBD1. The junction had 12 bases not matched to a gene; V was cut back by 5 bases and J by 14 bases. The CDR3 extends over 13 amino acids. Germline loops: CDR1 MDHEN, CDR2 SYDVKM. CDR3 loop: CASSPGWEGAEHF. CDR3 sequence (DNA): TGTGCCAGCAGTCCCGGGTGGGAGGGGGCTGAGCATTTT. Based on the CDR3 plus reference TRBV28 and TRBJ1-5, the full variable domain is DVKVTQSSRYLVKRTGEKVFLECVQDMDHENMFWYRQDPGLGLRLIYFSYDVKMKEKGDIPEGYSVSREKKERFSLILESASTNQTSMYLCASSPGWEGAEHFGDGTRLSIL.

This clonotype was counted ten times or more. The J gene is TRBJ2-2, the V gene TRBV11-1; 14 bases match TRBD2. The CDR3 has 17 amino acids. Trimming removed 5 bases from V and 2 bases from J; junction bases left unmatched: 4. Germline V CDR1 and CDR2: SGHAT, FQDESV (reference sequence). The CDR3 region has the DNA TGTGCCAGCAGCCTGACTAGCGGGAGGGTAAACACCGGGGAGCTGTTTTTT. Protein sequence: CASSLTSGRVNTGELFF.

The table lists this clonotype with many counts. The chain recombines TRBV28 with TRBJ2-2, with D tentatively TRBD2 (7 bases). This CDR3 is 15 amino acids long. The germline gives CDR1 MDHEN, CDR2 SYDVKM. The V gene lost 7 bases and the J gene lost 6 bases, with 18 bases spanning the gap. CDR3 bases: TGTGCCAGCACCCCATCGGGGGGCCTCTCCGGGGAGCTGTTTTTT. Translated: CASTPSGGLSGELFF.